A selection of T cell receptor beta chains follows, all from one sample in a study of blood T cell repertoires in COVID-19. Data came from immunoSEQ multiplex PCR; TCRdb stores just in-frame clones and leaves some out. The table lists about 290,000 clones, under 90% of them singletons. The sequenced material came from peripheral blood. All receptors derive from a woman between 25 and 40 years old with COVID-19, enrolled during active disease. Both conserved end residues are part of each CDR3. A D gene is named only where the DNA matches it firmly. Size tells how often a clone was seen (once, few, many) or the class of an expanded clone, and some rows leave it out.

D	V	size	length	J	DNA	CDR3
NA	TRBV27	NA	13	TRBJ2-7	TGTGCCAGCACCATTCGGGCAGGGTGGGAGCAGTACTTC	CASTIRAGWEQYF
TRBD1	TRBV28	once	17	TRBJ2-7	TGTGCCAGCAGTTTAATCGGAAGGACAGGGCTATCCTACGAGCAGTACTTC	CASSLIGRTGLSYEQYF
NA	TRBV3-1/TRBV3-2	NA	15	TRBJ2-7	TGTGCCAGCAGCCACCGGCAACGGGGGTCCTACGAGCAGTACTTC	CASSHRQRGSYEQYF
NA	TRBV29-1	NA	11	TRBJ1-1	TGCAGCGTTGTAGGGGGAACTGAAGCTTTCTTT	CSVVGGTEAFF
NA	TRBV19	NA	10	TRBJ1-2	TGTGCCAGTAAGCGCTATGGCTACACCTTC	CASKRYGYTF
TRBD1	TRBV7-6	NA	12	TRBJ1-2	TGTGCCCCCCGACAGGGGCGGGTAGGCTACACCTTC	CAPRQGRVGYTF
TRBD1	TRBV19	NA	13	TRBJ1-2	TGTGCCGCTAGGGCCAGGGGGCCTAATGGCTACACCTTC	CAARARGPNGYTF
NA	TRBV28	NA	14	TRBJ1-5	TGTGCCAGCAGTTCCCCCAGGGTGTATCAGCCCCAGCATTTT	CASSSPRVYQPQHF
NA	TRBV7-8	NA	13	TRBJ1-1	TGTGCCAGCAGGCCCGGGGCACAGGGAGAAGCTTTCTTT	CASRPGAQGEAFF
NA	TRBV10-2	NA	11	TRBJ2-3	TGCGCCAGCAGCCAGTACGATACGCAGTATTTT	CASSQYDTQYF
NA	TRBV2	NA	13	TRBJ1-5	TGTGCCAGCAGTGCAGTCGGGTTACAGGTACAGCATTTT	CASSAVGLQVQHF
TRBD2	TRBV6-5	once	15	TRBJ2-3	TGTGCCAGCAGTTACCTTAGCGGGGGCCCAGATACGCAGTATTTT	CASSYLSGGPDTQYF
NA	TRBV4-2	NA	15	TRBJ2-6	TGTGCCAGCAGCCCGGAGGACTCTGGGGCCAACGTCCTGACTTTC	CASSPEDSGANVLTF
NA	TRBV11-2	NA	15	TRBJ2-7	TGTGCCAGCAGCTTAGGTACTAGTGCCGAGTACGAGCAGTACTTC	CASSLGTSAEYEQYF
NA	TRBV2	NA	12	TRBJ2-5	TGTGCCAGCAGTGAAGTTGGCCAGACCCAGTACTTC	CASSEVGQTQYF
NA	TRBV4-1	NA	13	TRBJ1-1	TGCGCCAGCAGCCAAGGTTTGCGGACTGAAGCTTTCTTT	CASSQGLRTEAFF
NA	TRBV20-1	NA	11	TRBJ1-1	TGCAGTGCTAGAAAGGCTCCGGGAGCTTTCTTT	CSARKAPGAFF
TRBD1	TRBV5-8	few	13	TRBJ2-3	TGTGCCAGCAGCCTACAGGGGGCAGATACGCAGTATTTT	CASSLQGADTQYF
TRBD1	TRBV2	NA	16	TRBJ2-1	TGTGCCAGCGGGAGGATCGGGACAGGGGTTTACAATGAGCAGTTCTTC	CASGRIGTGVYNEQFF
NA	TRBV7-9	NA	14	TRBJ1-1	TGTGCCAGCAGCTTTCAGGGGCTCGTCACTGAAGCTTTCTTT	CASSFQGLVTEAFF
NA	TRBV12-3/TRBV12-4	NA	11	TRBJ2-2	TGTGCCAGCCGCGATACCGGGGAGCTGTTTTTT	CASRDTGELFF
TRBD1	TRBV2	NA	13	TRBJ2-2	TGTGCCAGCAGTGGGACAGGGTTCGGGGAGCTGTTTTTT	CASSGTGFGELFF
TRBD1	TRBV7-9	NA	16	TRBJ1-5	TGTGCCAGCAGCGGATTCGACAGGGGAGGGAGTCAGCCCCAGCATTTT	CASSGFDRGGSQPQHF
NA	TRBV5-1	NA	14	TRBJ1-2	TGCGCCAGCAGCCCTCGGGACACTGTCTATGGCTACACCTTC	CASSPRDTVYGYTF
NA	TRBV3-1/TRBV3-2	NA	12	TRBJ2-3	TGTGCCAGCAGCCCTACTCTGGATACGCAGTATTTT	CASSPTLDTQYF
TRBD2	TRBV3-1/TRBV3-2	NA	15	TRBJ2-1	TGTGCCAGCAGCCATACAGGGCTAGCGGGTTGGGAGCAGTTCTTC	CASSHTGLAGWEQFF
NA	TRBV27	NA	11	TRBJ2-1	TGTGCCAGCAGTCGGGGGAATGAGCAGTTCTTC	CASSRGNEQFF
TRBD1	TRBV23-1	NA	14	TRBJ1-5	TGCGCCAGCAGTCAATCTCAGGGGGGACAGCCCCAGCATTTT	CASSQSQGGQPQHF
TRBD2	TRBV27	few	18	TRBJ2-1	TGTGCCAGCAGTCCCAACCTATCCGGGACTACCTGGTACAATGAGCAGTTCTTC	CASSPNLSGTTWYNEQFF
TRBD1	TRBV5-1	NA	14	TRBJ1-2	TGCGCCAGCAGCTCCGGACAGGCAGACTATGGCTACACCTTC	CASSSGQADYGYTF
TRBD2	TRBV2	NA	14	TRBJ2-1	TGTGCCAGCAGGGAAGCCCTAGCGGTCGATGAGCAGTTCTTC	CASREALAVDEQFF
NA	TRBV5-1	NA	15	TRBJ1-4	TGCGCCAGCAGCCCGCACACTGGGCTCCGGGAAAAACTGTTTTTT	CASSPHTGLREKLFF
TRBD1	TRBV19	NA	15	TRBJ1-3	TGTGCCAGTAGTATCGTCGGACAGGGAAGGAACACCATATATTTT	CASSIVGQGRNTIYF
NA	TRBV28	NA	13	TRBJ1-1	TGTGCCAGCAGTTTACGTTTGTCACAGGAAGCTTTCTTT	CASSLRLSQEAFF
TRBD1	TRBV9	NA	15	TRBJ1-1	TGTGCCAGCAGCCCGCAGGGGGCGATGAACACTGAAGCTTTCTTT	CASSPQGAMNTEAFF
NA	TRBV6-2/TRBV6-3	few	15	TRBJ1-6	TGTGCCAGCAGTCAAAGGGGAATGAGTGGTTCACCCCTCCACTTT	CASSQRGMSGSPLHF
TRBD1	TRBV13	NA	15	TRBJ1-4	TGTGCCAGCAGCACCCGGACAGGGGCTAATGAAAAACTGTTTTTT	CASSTRTGANEKLFF
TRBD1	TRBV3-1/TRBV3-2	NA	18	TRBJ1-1	TGTGCCAGCAGCCAAGATCTTGGGACAGGGGCAAGGGGGACTGAAGCTTTCTTT	CASSQDLGTGARGTEAFF
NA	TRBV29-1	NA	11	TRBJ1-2	TGCAGCGCCTGGGGCGGAAATGGCTACACCTTC	CSAWGGNGYTF
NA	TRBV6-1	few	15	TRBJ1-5	TGTGCCAGCAGTGAAGAGACAATTGCGATTCAGCCCCAGCATTTT	CASSEETIAIQPQHF
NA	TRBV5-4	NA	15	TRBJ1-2	TGTGCCAGCAGCCCAATGGGGGGGGCGTTTAGTGGCTACACCTTC	CASSPMGGAFSGYTF
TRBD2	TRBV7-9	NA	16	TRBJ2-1	TGTGCCAGCAGCCCACCCCTAGCGGGGGGTTACAATGAGCAGTTCTTC	CASSPPLAGGYNEQFF
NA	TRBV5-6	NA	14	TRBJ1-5	TGTGCCAGCAGCTTCCGGGGGATCAATCAGCCCCAGCATTTT	CASSFRGINQPQHF
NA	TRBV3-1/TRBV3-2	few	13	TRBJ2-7	TGTGCCAGCAGCCTTCGGGGATCCTACGAGCAGTACTTC	CASSLRGSYEQYF
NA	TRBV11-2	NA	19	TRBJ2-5	TGTGCCAGCAGCTTAGATCTCGGGCGGGGGGGACAGGGGTGGGAGACCCAGTACTTC	CASSLDLGRGGQGWETQYF
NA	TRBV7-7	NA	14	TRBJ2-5	TGTGCCAGCAGCTTATCCAGGAGGGGAGAGACCCAGTACTTC	CASSLSRRGETQYF
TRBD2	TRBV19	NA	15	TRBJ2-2	TGTGCCAGTAGGACTGCGGGGGTCCTCACCGGGGAGCTGTTTTTT	CASRTAGVLTGELFF
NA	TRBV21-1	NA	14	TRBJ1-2	TGTGCCAGCAGCAAGACAACAGGCCCCTATGGCTACACCTTC	CASSKTTGPYGYTF
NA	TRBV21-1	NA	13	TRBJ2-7	TGTGCCAGCAAGGACTCTGACAGGGTCGAGCAGTACTTC	CASKDSDRVEQYF
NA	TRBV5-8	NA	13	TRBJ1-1	TGTGCCAGCAGACCCAGGGCGCGTGATGAAGCTTTCTTT	CASRPRARDEAFF
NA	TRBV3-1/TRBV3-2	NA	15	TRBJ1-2	TGTGCCAGCAGCCAACGGCGGGGGGCCGGCTATGGCTACACCTTC	CASSQRRGAGYGYTF
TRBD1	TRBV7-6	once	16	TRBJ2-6	TGTGCCAGCAGCCCATCAGGGGGCGCTGGGGCCAACGTCCTGACTTTC	CASSPSGGAGANVLTF
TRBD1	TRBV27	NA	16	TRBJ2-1	TGTGCCAGCAGTTTATTGGGGACAGGGGCCGACAATGAGCAGTTCTTC	CASSLLGTGADNEQFF
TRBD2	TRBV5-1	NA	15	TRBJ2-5	TGCGCCAGCAGCCTGGGACTAGCGGGTGGAGAGACCCAGTACTTC	CASSLGLAGGETQYF
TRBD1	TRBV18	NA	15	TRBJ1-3	TGTGCCAGCTCACCCGAACAGGGGTTTGGAAACACCATATATTTT	CASSPEQGFGNTIYF
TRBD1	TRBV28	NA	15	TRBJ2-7	TGTGCCAGCAGTTCCCCGGGACAGGGGTCCCACGAGCAGTACTTC	CASSSPGQGSHEQYF
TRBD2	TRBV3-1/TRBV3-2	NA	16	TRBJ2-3	TGTGCCAGCAGCTTAGCGGGCTATCTATCAGAGGATACGCAGTATTTT	CASSLAGYLSEDTQYF